Given below is one T cell receptor beta chain in context. Its antigen is currently unknown. This sample is part of a study of cytomegalovirus exposure and HLA in healthy donors. Findings and limits, study-wide: It has been reported that TCR beta sequences accurately predicted the HLA-A and HLA-B alleles of most subjects. Several of the most significant clusters appeared, in a later analysis, to be linked to common viral pathogens. Published work reported that the classifier diagnosed cytomegalovirus status with high specificity and sensitivity. In a later analysis, TCR beta V- and J-gene trimming showed a link to a missense DCLRE1C variant.

V was clipped by 1 base and J by 9 bases, with 13 bases between them. This CDR3 is built from 14 residues. CDR1 LGHNA and CDR2 YSLEER come from the germline V gene. PCR used 60 Vbeta primers and 13 Jbeta primers. Repertoires were generated with immunoSEQ multiplex PCR, while TCRdb's copy carries only in-frame clones and drops some. The sample lists about 160,000 clones, roughly three quarters seen once, with around 3% in the top ten. The sequence was collected from a woman between 45 and 60 years old in good health and CMV-seropositive. Sequenced input: PBMCs. The J gene is TRBJ2-1, the V gene TRBV4-3; the D gene is possibly TRBD2 (6 bases). The CDR3 reads CASSQAGGIGEQFF. CDR3 nucleotides: TGCGCCAGCAGCCAAGCCGGCGGGATCGGTGAGCAGTTCTTC.